This T cell receptor beta chain was sequenced in a study of blood T cell dynamics during melanoma immunotherapy. The study, taken as a whole, reports: Unlike progressors, later disease-control patients had W3 repertoires gaining clonality or diversity.

The time point is: week 3, after first cycle of checkpoint inhibitor. Prior systemic cancer therapy, immunosuppressant use and other active malignancies excluded patients. For this clone: Antigen unknown.

This CDR3 region has 18 residues. Trimming cost V 0 bases and J 8 bases; bases outside gene matches: 7. Germline V gives CDR1 SGHAT, CDR2 FQNNGV. Each bulk PBMC sample had approximately 0.35 ug DNA loaded. The table came from immunoSEQ multiplex PCR; TCRdb's copy has only in-frame clones and leaves some out. The sample gives 8,400 or so clones, 85% to 90% of which show up once; around 3.9% is in the top ten. The specimen comprised blood, sampled from a patient treated with checkpoint blockade. The chain uses TRBV11-2 and TRBJ2-1; 16 bases align to TRBD2. The receptor's source is a human donor with melanoma. The CDR3 nucleotides read TGTGCCAGCAGCTTAGATACTGGGACTAGCGGGAGGGTCTATGAGCAGTTCTTC. This encodes CASSLDTGTSGRVYEQFF.